The present TCR beta chain was sequenced within a study of blood T cell repertoires in COVID-19. The assay was immunoSEQ multiplex PCR, and TCRdb's table has in-frame clones only and misses some. Of tens of thousands of clones in the sample, 80% are singletons; the top ten hold 4% to 6%. The sequence was obtained from a woman in her sixties or seventies with acute or convalescent COVID-19. The sample was peripheral blood.

The CDR3, as DNA: TGTGCCAGCAGTTATCAGGGGTCGAACACTGAAGCTTTCTTT. It translates to CASSYQGSNTEAFF. The chain employs TRBV6-5 and TRBJ1-1; D might be TRBD1 (6 bases). Germline values: CDR1 MNHEY, CDR2 SVGAGI. The ends were cut back, 3 bases at V and 1 base at J, with 9 bases in the middle. The CDR3 loop spans 14 amino acids.